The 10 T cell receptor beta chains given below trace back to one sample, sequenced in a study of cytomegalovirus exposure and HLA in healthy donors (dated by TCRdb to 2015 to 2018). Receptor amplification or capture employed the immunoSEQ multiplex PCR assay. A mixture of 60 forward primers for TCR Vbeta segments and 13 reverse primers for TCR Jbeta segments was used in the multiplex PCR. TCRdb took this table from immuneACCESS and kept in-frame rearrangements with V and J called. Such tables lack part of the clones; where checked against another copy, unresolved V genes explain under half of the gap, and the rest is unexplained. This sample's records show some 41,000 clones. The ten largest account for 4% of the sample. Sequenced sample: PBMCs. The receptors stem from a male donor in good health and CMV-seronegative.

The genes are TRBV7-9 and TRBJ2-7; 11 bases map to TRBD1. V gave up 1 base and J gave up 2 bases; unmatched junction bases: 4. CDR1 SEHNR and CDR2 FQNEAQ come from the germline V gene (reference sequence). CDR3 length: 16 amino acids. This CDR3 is CASSLDSDRGPYEQYF. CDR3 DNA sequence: TGTGCCAGCAGCTTAGATTCGGACAGGGGGCCCTACGAGCAGTACTTC.

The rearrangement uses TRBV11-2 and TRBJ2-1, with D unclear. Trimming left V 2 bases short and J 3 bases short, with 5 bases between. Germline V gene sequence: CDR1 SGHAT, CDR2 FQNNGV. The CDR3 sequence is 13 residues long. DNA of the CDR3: TGTGCCAGCAGCTTATCCTTCTACAATGAGCAGTTCTTC. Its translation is CASSLSFYNEQFF.

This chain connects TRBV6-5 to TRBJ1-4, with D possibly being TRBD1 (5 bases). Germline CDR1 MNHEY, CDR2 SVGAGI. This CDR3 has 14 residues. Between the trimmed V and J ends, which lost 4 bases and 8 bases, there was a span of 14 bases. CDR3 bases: TGTGCCAGCAGTTTCCGCGGACATAGCGAAAAACTGTTTTTT. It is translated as CASSFRGHSEKLFF.

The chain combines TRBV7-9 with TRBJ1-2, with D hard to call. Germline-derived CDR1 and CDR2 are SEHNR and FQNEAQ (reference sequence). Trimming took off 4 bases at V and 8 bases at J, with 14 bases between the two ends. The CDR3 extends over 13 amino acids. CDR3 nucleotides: TGTGCCAGCAGCTCGCCCCCTTACGAGGGCTACACCTTC. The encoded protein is CASSSPPYEGYTF. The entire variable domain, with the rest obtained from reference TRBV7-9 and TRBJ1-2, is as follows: DTGVSQNPRHKITKRGQNVTFRCDPISEHNRLYWYRQTLGQGPEFLTYFQNEAQLEKSRLLSDRFSAERPKGSFSTLEIQRTEQGDSAMYLCASSSPPYEGYTFGSGTRLTVV.

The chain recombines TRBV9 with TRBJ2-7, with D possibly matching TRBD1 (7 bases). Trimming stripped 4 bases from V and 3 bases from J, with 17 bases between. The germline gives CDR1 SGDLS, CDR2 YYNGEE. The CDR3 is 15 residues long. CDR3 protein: CASSFGAGGSYEQYF. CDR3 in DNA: TGTGCCAGCAGCTTCGGGGCAGGGGGGAGCTACGAGCAGTACTTC.

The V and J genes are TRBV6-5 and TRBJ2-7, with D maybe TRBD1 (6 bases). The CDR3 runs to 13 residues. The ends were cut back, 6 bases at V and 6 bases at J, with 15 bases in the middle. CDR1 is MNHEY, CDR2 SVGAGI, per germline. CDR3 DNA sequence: TGTGCCAGCAGATTATCAGGGGTTCGCGAGCAGTACTTC. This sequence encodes CASRLSGVREQYF.

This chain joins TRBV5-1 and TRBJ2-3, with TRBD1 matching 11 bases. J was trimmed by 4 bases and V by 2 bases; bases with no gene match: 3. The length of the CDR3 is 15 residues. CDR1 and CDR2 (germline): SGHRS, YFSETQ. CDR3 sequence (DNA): TGCGCCAGCAGCTTTTGGGACAGGGGGGCAGATACGCAGTATTTT. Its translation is CASSFWDRGADTQYF. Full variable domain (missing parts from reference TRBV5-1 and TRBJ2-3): KAGVTQTPRYLIKTRGQQVTLSCSPISGHRSVSWYQQTPGQGLQFLFEYFSETQRNKGNFPGRFSGRQFSNSRSEMNVSTLELGDSALYLCASSFWDRGADTQYFGPGTRLTVL.

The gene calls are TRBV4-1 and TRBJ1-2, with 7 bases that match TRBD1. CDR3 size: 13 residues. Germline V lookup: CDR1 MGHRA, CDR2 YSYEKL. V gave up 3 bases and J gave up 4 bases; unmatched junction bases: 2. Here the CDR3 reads CASSHRTGYGYTF. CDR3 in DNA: TGCGCCAGCAGCCACCGGACAGGCTATGGCTACACCTTC.

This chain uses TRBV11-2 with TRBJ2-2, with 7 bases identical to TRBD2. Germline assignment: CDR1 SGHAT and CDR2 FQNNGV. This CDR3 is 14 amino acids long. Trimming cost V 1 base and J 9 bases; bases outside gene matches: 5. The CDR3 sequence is CASSLASSGRELFF. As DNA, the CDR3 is TGTGCCAGCAGCTTAGCTTCTAGCGGCAGGGAGCTGTTTTTT.

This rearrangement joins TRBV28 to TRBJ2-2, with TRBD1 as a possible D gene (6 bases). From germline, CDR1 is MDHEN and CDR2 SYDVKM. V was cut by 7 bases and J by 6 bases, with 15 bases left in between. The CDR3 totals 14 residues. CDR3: CASKRQGSAGELFF. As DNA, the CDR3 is TGTGCCAGCAAGAGGCAGGGGAGTGCCGGGGAGCTGTTTTTT.